The rows below give T cell receptor beta chains drawn from one sample of a study of blood T cell repertoires in COVID-19. The protocol was immunoSEQ multiplex PCR, while the TCRdb copy is restricted to in-frame clones and leaves out a portion. The profile shows around 120,000 clones, roughly 89% of them singletons. Input material: peripheral blood. These receptors were collected from a woman aged 55-69 years with COVID-19, enrolled during active disease. Each CDR3 is given with its conserved first and last residue. D genes are given only for firm matches.

v_call: TRBV7-9
j_call: TRBJ2-3
d_call: TRBD2
cdr3_aa: CASSFVAGGSTDTQYF
cdr3_nt: TGTGCCAGCAGCTTCGTGGCGGGGGGGAGCACAGATACGCAGTATTTT

v_call: TRBV6-5
j_call: TRBJ1-3
d_call: TRBD1
cdr3_aa: CASWKTGATGNTIYF
cdr3_nt: TGTGCCAGCTGGAAGACAGGGGCAACTGGAAACACCATATATTTT

v_call: TRBV7-2
j_call: TRBJ2-2
d_call: TRBD1
cdr3_aa: CASSSGQVTGELFF
cdr3_nt: TGTGCCAGCAGCTCGGGACAGGTCACCGGGGAGCTGTTTTTT

v_call: TRBV4-3
j_call: TRBJ2-1
d_call: TRBD1
cdr3_aa: CASSARGRYNEQFF
cdr3_nt: TGCGCCAGCAGCGCGAGGGGGCGGTACAATGAGCAGTTCTTC

v_call: TRBV5-8
j_call: TRBJ2-1
d_call: NA
cdr3_aa: CASSSYYPREQFF
cdr3_nt: TGTGCCAGCAGCTCATACTACCCTCGGGAGCAGTTCTTC

v_call: TRBV2
j_call: TRBJ1-1
d_call: TRBD1
cdr3_aa: CASSEGRGYTEAFF
cdr3_nt: TGTGCCAGCAGTGAAGGCAGGGGGTACACTGAAGCTTTCTTT

v_call: TRBV5-4
j_call: TRBJ1-2
d_call: NA
cdr3_aa: CASRLLAENYGYTF
cdr3_nt: TGTGCCAGCAGGCTTCTTGCAGAAAACTATGGCTACACCTTC

v_call: TRBV6-1
j_call: TRBJ1-3
d_call: NA
cdr3_aa: CASSEGRVMSQLSGNTIYF
cdr3_nt: TGTGCCAGCAGTGAAGGGAGAGTGATGTCCCAACTCTCTGGAAACACCATATATTTT

v_call: TRBV3-1/TRBV3-2
j_call: TRBJ2-7
d_call: NA
cdr3_aa: CASSQSENSYEQYF
cdr3_nt: TGTGCCAGCAGCCAGTCAGAAAACTCCTACGAGCAGTACTTC

v_call: TRBV6-2/TRBV6-3
j_call: TRBJ2-5
d_call: TRBD2
cdr3_aa: CASSYTPPTSGGGETQYF
cdr3_nt: TGTGCCAGCAGTTACACACCTCCGACTAGCGGGGGGGGAGAGACCCAGTACTTC

v_call: TRBV2
j_call: TRBJ1-3
d_call: NA
cdr3_aa: CASGAEGAENTIYF
cdr3_nt: TGTGCCAGTGGAGCTGAAGGGGCGGAAAACACCATATATTTT

v_call: TRBV10-3
j_call: TRBJ1-1
d_call: TRBD1
cdr3_aa: CAISDGGQGRTEAFF
cdr3_nt: TGTGCCATCAGTGATGGCGGACAGGGCAGGACTGAAGCTTTCTTT

v_call: TRBV11-2
j_call: TRBJ2-2
d_call: TRBD2
cdr3_aa: CASSLAGGTLLTGELFF
cdr3_nt: TGTGCCAGCAGCTTAGCGGGGGGTACCCTTCTCACCGGGGAGCTGTTTTTT

v_call: TRBV28
j_call: TRBJ2-7
d_call: NA
cdr3_aa: CASLAGDSYEQYF
cdr3_nt: TGTGCCAGCCTCGCAGGTGACTCCTACGAGCAGTACTTC